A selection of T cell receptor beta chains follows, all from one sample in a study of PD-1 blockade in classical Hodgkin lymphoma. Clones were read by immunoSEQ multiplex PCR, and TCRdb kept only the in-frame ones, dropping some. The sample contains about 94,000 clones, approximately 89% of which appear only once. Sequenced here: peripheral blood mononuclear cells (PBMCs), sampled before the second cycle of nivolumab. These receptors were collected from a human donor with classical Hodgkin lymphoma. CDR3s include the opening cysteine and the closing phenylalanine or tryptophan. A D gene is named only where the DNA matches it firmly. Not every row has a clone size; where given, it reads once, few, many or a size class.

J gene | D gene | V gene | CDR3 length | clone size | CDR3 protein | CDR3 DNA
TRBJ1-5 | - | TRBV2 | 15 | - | CASNGGIYSNQPQHF | TGTGCCAGCAACGGGGGGATTTATAGCAATCAGCCCCAGCATTTT
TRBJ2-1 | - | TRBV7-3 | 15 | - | CASSSDGYWHNEQFF | TGTGCCAGCAGCTCCGACGGGTACTGGCACAATGAGCAGTTCTTC
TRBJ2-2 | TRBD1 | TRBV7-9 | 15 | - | CASSFRGSNTGELFF | TGTGCCAGCAGCTTCAGGGGGAGCAACACCGGGGAGCTGTTTTTT
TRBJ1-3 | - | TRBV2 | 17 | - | CASSDGPGLASGNTIYF | TGTGCCAGCAGTGATGGCCCCGGGCTGGCCTCTGGAAACACCATATATTTT
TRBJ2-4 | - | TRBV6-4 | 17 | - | CASSDSMGRSAKNIQYF | TGTGCCAGCAGTGACTCTATGGGGCGGTCGGCCAAAAACATTCAGTACTTC
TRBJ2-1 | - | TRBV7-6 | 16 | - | CASSLARVGINNEQFF | TGTGCCAGCAGCTTAGCTAGGGTGGGGATAAACAATGAGCAGTTCTTC
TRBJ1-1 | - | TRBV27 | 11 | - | CASSEGAEAFF | TGTGCCAGCAGTGAGGGCGCTGAAGCTTTCTTT
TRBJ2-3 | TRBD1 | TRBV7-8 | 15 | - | CASTSQGQGSGTQYF | TGTGCCAGCACGTCCCAGGGACAGGGATCGGGTACGCAGTATTTT
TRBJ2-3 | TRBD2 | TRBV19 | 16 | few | CASSAELGLAGDTQYF | TGTGCCAGTAGTGCCGAATTAGGACTAGCAGGGGATACGCAGTATTTT
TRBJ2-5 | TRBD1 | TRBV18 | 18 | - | CASSPSPGTGVEGETQYF | TGTGCCAGCTCACCGAGCCCGGGGACAGGGGTCGAAGGAGAGACCCAGTACTTC
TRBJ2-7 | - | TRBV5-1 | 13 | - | CASSLYEGYEQYF | TGCGCCAGCAGCTTGTACGAGGGCTACGAGCAGTACTTC
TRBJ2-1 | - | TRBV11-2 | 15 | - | CASSTYAVSYNEQFF | TGTGCCAGCAGCACCTATGCAGTCTCCTACAATGAGCAGTTCTTC
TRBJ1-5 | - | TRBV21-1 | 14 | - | CASSKWYSNQPQHF | TGTGCCAGCAGCAAATGGTATAGCAATCAGCCCCAGCATTTT
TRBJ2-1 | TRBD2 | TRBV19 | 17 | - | CASSGGLAGGLWNEQFF | TGTGCCAGTAGTGGCGGACTAGCGGGGGGGCTTTGGAATGAGCAGTTCTTC
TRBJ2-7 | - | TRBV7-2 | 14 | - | CASSLGTGPYEQYF | TGTGCCAGCAGCTTAGGTACAGGTCCCTACGAGCAGTACTTC
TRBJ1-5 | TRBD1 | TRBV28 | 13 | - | CATSRDRGQPQHF | TGTGCCACGTCCCGGGACAGGGGTCAGCCCCAGCATTTT
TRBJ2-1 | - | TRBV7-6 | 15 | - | CASSPEGGPNNEQFF | TGTGCCAGCAGCCCGGAGGGGGGACCTAACAATGAGCAGTTCTTC
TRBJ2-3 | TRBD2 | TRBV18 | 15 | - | CASSQAGGPGDTQYF | TGTGCCAGCTCCCAAGCGGGGGGGCCCGGAGATACGCAGTATTTT
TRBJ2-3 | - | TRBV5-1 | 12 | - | CASSPSTDTQYF | TGCGCCAGCAGCCCTTCCACAGATACGCAGTATTTT
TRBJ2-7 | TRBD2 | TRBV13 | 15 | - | CASSQMSAGPYEQYF | TGTGCCAGCAGTCAAATGTCAGCGGGGCCCTACGAGCAGTACTTC
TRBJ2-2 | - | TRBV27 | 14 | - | CASSPWDYTGELFF | TGTGCCAGCAGTCCCTGGGATTACACCGGGGAGCTGTTTTTT
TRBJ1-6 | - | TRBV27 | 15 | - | CASSFSAQPNSPLHF | TGTGCCAGCAGTTTTTCTGCCCAGCCTAATTCACCCCTCCACTTT
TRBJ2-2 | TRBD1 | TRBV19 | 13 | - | CAGARQGSGELFF | TGTGCGGGGGCCAGACAGGGGTCCGGGGAGCTGTTTTTT
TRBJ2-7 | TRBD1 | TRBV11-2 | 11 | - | CASSLGQEQYF | TGTGCCAGCAGCTTGGGACAGGAGCAGTACTTC
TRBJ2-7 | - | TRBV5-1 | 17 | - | CASSLAGRGQGYYEQYF | TGCGCCAGCAGCTTGGCCGGACGGGGTCAGGGGTACTACGAGCAGTACTTC
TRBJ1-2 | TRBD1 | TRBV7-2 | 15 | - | CASSSEGRGRWGYTF | TGTGCCAGCAGCTCGGAGGGCAGGGGGCGCTGGGGCTACACCTTC
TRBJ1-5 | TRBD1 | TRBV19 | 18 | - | CASSHRIGTGRGYQPQHF | TGTGCCAGTAGTCACAGAATAGGGACAGGGAGGGGATATCAGCCCCAGCATTTT
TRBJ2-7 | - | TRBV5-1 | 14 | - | CASSLGQARYEQYF | TGCGCCAGCAGCTTGGGACAGGCCCGCTACGAGCAGTACTTC
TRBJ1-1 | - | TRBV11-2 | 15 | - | CASSHSHISNTEAFF | TGTGCCAGCAGCCATTCTCATATTTCGAACACTGAAGCTTTCTTT
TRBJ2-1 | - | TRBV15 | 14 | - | CATSRAGTPNEQFF | TGTGCCACCAGCAGGGCTGGGACTCCCAATGAGCAGTTCTTC
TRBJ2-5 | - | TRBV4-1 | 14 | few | CASSQVYSPETQYF | TGCGCCAGCAGCCAAGTTTACAGTCCAGAGACCCAGTACTTC
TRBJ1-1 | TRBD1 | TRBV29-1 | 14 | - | CSACGGTVNTEAFF | TGCAGCGCCTGCGGCGGGACAGTGAACACTGAAGCTTTCTTT
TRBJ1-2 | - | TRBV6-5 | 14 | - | CASRTGLKIYGYTF | TGTGCCAGCAGAACGGGACTGAAAATATATGGCTACACCTTC
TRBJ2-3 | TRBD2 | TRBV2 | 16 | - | CASSRWASGTQDTQYF | TGTGCCAGCAGCCGCTGGGCTAGCGGGACCCAGGATACGCAGTATTTT
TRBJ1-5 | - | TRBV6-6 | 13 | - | CASKRTANQPQHF | TGTGCCAGCAAAAGGACGGCGAATCAGCCCCAGCATTTT
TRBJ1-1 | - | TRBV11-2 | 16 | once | CASSLDKVPPEAEAFF | TGTGCCAGCAGCTTAGATAAGGTCCCCCCCGAGGCTGAAGCTTTCTTT
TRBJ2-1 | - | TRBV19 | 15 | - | CASSIDGGAYNEQFF | TGTGCCAGTAGTATAGACGGGGGCGCCTACAATGAGCAGTTCTTC
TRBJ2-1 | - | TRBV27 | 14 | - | CASSTYGTYNEQFF | TGTGCCAGCAGTACCTACGGGACGTACAATGAGCAGTTCTTC
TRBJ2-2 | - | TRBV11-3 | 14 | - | CASSTSGNTGELFF | TGTGCCAGCAGCACAAGCGGGAACACCGGGGAGCTGTTTTTT
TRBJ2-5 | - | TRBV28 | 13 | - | CASSLRWGRTQYF | TGTGCCAGCAGTTTACGGTGGGGCCGGACCCAGTACTTC
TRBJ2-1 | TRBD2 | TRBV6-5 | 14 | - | CASSNSGANNEQFF | TGTGCCAGCAGTAATAGCGGGGCTAATAATGAGCAGTTCTTC
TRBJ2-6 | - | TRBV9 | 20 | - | CASSVAAQGKPFSGANVLTF | TGTGCCAGCAGCGTAGCAGCCCAAGGGAAACCTTTCTCTGGGGCCAACGTCCTGACTTTC
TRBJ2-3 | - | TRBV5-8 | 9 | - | CASSRTQYF | TGTGCCAGCAGCCGTACGCAGTATTTT
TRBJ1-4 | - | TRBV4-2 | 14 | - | CASSQDLTGEKLFF | TGTGCCAGCAGCCAAGATCTAACAGGTGAAAAACTGTTTTTT